This passage covers 18 T cell receptor beta chains from one sample sequenced in a study of shared clonotypes between healthy human individuals. Positively selected for CCR7, the CD45RO-negative cells used as naive CD8 cells excluded terminally differentiated effector memory CD45RA+ cells. Generated by immunoSEQ multiplex PCR, the TCRdb table keeps only in-frame clones and is missing some. Of some 2,100,000 clones in the sample, just over 90% were seen once. The sequencing sample was made of naive CD8+ T cells from PBMCs. The receptors derive from a man between 18 and 35 years old in good health. Some clones in this sample may be carry-over from other donors' samples.

This chain uses TRBV29-1 with TRBJ2-5; no firm D call. Trimming cost V 7 bases and J 0 bases, with 12 bases left between them. Germline V CDR1 and CDR2: SQVTM, ANQGSEA. This CDR3 contains 13 residues. CDR3 DNA: TGCAGCGCGCAGCGTAGGTACCAAGAGACCCAGTACTTC. Amino acids: CSAQRRYQETQYF.

The chain carries TRBV30 and TRBJ2-3, with D uncertain. Trimming removed 2 bases at V and 4 bases at J, with 10 bases between. Germline V gene data show CDR1 as GTSNPN and CDR2 as SVGIG (reference sequence). CDR3 length: 13 amino acids. CDR3 in DNA: TGTGCCTGGAGTTCTGGCGACCCAGATACGCAGTATTTT. Amino acid sequence: CAWSSGDPDTQYF.

The genes are TRBV19 and TRBJ1-2; no clear D. Trimming pared 3 bases from V and 7 bases from J, leaving 12 bases between. This CDR3 spans 13 amino acids. Germline V gives CDR1 LNHDA, CDR2 SQIVND (reference sequence). CDR3 DNA: TGTGCCAGTAGTATCAGCCCAATGGGTGGCTACACCTTC. Residues: CASSISPMGGYTF.

This chain links TRBV7-8 with TRBJ2-7, with D perhaps TRBD1 or TRBD2 (6 bases each). V lost 0 bases, J lost 6 bases, and 18 bases lay in between. The V gene's germline CDR1 is SGHVS and CDR2 FQNEAQ. The CDR3 has 16 residues. The CDR3 reads CASSLATGTGLGEQYF. The DNA of the CDR3 is TGTGCCAGCAGCTTAGCCACAGGGACTGGTCTGGGCGAGCAGTACTTC.

The rearrangement links TRBV30 to TRBJ1-1; D perhaps matches TRBD1 (5 bases). With 4 bases removed from V and 4 bases from J, the gap between germline ends came to 13 bases. CDR3 length: 13 amino acids. Germline CDR1 reads GTSNPN; CDR2 reads SVGIG (reference sequence). The CDR3 DNA reads as TGTGCCTGGACTCGGGGCGGTCGCACTGAAGCTTTCTTT. Translation: CAWTRGGRTEAFF.

The CDR3 DNA is TGTGCCATCACTGAAGGACTAGCGGACTACAATGAGCAGTTCTTC. This codes for CAITEGLADYNEQFF. The V call is TRBV10-3, the J call TRBJ2-1, with 10 bases lining up with TRBD2. CDR1 is ENHRY, CDR2 SYGVKD, per germline. The length of the CDR3 is 15 residues. The J segment lost 3 bases and the V segment lost 7 bases, leaving 6 bases of the junction unmatched.

A word on this clone: Compared with germline, one end of the junction differs, possibly owing to a read error. The genes are TRBV27 and TRBJ2-5, with D maybe TRBD1 (5 bases). This CDR3 is built from 15 residues. The V gene's germline CDR1 is MNHEY and CDR2 SMNVEV (reference sequence). As DNA, the CDR3 is TGTGCCAGCAGCTTATCCACTGGGGCAGTGGCGACCCAGTACTTC. Translated, it gives CASSLSTGAVATQYF.

This clone was found once. The V call is TRBV28, the J call TRBJ1-3; D uncertain. Germline V gene lookup returns CDR1 MDHEN and CDR2 SYDVKM. This CDR3 is built from 12 residues. V was pared by 4 bases and J by 5 bases, with 6 bases between. In DNA form, the CDR3 reads TGTGCCAGCAGTTCATCTCGAAACACCATATATTTT. It yields the protein CASSSSRNTIYF.

V usage is TRBV7-9 and J usage is TRBJ1-2; 7 bases are shared with TRBD1. CDR1 is SEHNR and CDR2 is FQNEAQ in the germline V gene (reference sequence). V shed 5 bases, J shed 6 bases, and the junction held 24 bases outside the gene matches. The CDR3 has 19 amino acids. The CDR3, as DNA: TGTGCCAGCAGCCGCCGGCCCATCAGCCCCGGACAGGAGACGAATGGCTACACCTTC. This encodes CASSRRPISPGQETNGYTF.

V and J are TRBV7-8 and TRBJ2-7; D may correspond to TRBD1 or TRBD2 (5 bases each). The CDR3 length is 13 residues. The V end lost 3 bases, the J end lost 3 bases, and 9 bases lay between the germline ends. Germline CDR1 reads SGHVS; CDR2 reads FQNEAQ. CDR3 loop: CASSLRDHYEQYF. The CDR3 bases are TGTGCCAGCAGCTTGAGGGACCACTACGAGCAGTACTTC.

Concerning this clone itself: This same CDR3 is encoded by further DNA sequences in the sample. The chain links TRBV28 to TRBJ2-7, with D possibly being TRBD1 or TRBD2 (5 bases each). V was shortened by 3 bases and J by 2 bases, with 8 bases between the two germline ends. The CDR3 contains 13 residues. Germline V gives CDR1 MDHEN, CDR2 SYDVKM. The CDR3 protein is CASSLRGAYEQYF. Here the CDR3 DNA reads TGTGCCAGCAGTTTGCGAGGGGCCTACGAGCAGTACTTC.

The J gene is TRBJ2-2, the V gene TRBV4-2; TRBD1 matches at 8 bases. The CDR3 has 13 amino acids. With V trimmed by 3 bases and J by 8 bases, 2 bases remained unmatched. Germline assignment: CDR1 LGHNA and CDR2 YNFKEQ. The CDR3 region has the DNA TGTGCCAGCAGCCAGCGGGACAGGGGGGAGCTGTTTTTT. Residues: CASSQRDRGELFF.

V and J are TRBV9 and TRBJ2-1, with a possible D match to TRBD1 (6 bases). From germline, CDR1 is SGDLS and CDR2 YYNGEE. The ends were cut back, 4 bases at V and 4 bases at J, with 12 bases in the middle. The length of the CDR3 is 14 residues. The CDR3 DNA sequence: TGTGCCAGCAGCCCTACAGGGAGATACAATGAGCAGTTCTTC. Amino acids: CASSPTGRYNEQFF.

CDR3 residues: CASSLGGYRSSSYNEQFF. The DNA of the CDR3 is TGTGCCAGCAGCTTAGGGGGCTACCGATCTAGCTCCTACAATGAGCAGTTCTTC. The chain carries TRBV11-3 and TRBJ2-1; TRBD1 is a possible D gene (5 bases). V was pared by 1 base and J by 0 bases, with 16 bases between. The CDR3 spans 18 residues. Germline V gives CDR1 SGHNT, CDR2 YENEEA. Together with reference TRBV11-3 and TRBJ2-1, the CDR3 gives the full variable domain: EAGVVQSPRYKIIEKKQPVAFWCNPISGHNTLYWYLQNLGQGPELLIRYENEEAVDDSQLPKDRFSAERLKGVDSTLKIQPAELGDSAVYLCASSLGGYRSSSYNEQFFGPGTRLTVL.

This clone showed up just once. V and J are TRBV4-3 and TRBJ2-7; D might be TRBD2 (5 bases). The CDR3 covers 18 residues. Trimming removed 0 bases at V and 3 bases at J, with 21 bases between. From germline, CDR1 is LGHNA and CDR2 YSLEER. The DNA for the CDR3 is TGCGCCAGCAGCCAAGAATATCCGGGTTTCATGGGGAGCTACGAGCAGTACTTC. Translation gives CASSQEYPGFMGSYEQYF.

This CDR3 reads CASSLVRESWLEQYF. The CDR3 DNA sequence: TGTGCCAGCAGCTTGGTAAGGGAGTCTTGGCTCGAGCAGTACTTC. The rearrangement joins TRBV7-2 to TRBJ2-7, with D maybe TRBD2 (5 bases). The germline V and J ends were trimmed by 3 bases and 6 bases, with 18 bases remaining between them. The length of the CDR3 is 15 residues. Germline V gene sequence: CDR1 SGHTA, CDR2 FQGNSA.

A remark on this clone: This sample also contains other DNA sequences that code for the same CDR3. The chain carries TRBV6-1 and TRBJ2-7; 8 positions agree with TRBD1. The CDR3 covers 13 residues. J gave up 2 bases and V 5 bases, and 2 bases lay outside the gene matches. From germline, CDR1 is MNHNS and CDR2 SASEGT. The chain's CDR3 is CASSPTGAYEQYF. Here the CDR3 DNA reads TGTGCCAGCAGTCCGACAGGGGCCTACGAGCAGTACTTC.

This rearrangement joins TRBV7-9 to TRBJ2-2; TRBD1 might be the D (5 bases). Trimming stripped 2 bases from V and 8 bases from J, with 18 bases between. CDR1 is SEHNR, CDR2 FQNEAQ, per germline (reference sequence). The CDR3 has 16 amino acids. The CDR3 nucleotides read TGTGCCAGCAGCTTAATTGATGGGCAGGGCCAAGGGGAGCTGTTTTTT. Amino acids: CASSLIDGQGQGELFF.